The 27 T cell receptor beta chains in this list originate from one sample, sequenced in a study of blood T cell repertoires in COVID-19. TCRdb's table, derived via immunoSEQ multiplex PCR, lists solely in-frame clones and lacks some. Here the sample spans about 55,000 clones, over 75% being singletons. The source material was peripheral blood. These receptor sequences come from a human donor with active COVID-19. The donor label of this sample is uncertain.

The chain combines TRBV7-6 with TRBJ2-7; 8 positions match TRBD2. J was trimmed by 3 bases and V by 0 bases; bases with no gene match: 4. The germline V gene has CDR1 SGHVS and CDR2 FNYEAQ. This CDR3 is built from 15 residues. The CDR3: CASSLARGGFYEQYV. The CDR3 nucleotides read TGTGCCAGCAGCTTAGCGCGCGGGGGGTTCTACGAGCAGTACGTC.

This chain connects TRBV13 to TRBJ2-7; D is unclear. The ends were cut back, 1 base at V and 5 bases at J, with 6 bases in the middle. This CDR3 region has 12 residues. The germline V gene encodes CDR1 PRHDT and CDR2 FYEKMQ (reference sequence). This CDR3 is CASSLVPDEQYV. The CDR3 DNA follows: TGTGCCAGCAGCTTAGTCCCAGACGAGCAGTACGTC.

V is TRBV10-2 and J is TRBJ2-7, with a weak D call TRBD1 (5 bases). Germline assignment: CDR1 WSHSY and CDR2 SAAADI. Trimming shortened V by 0 bases and J by 0 bases, and 9 bases separated the two germline ends. The CDR3 runs 15 residues. The CDR3 is CASSESQDNSYEQYF. Here the CDR3 DNA reads TGCGCCAGCAGTGAGTCTCAGGACAACTCCTACGAGCAGTACTTC.

The chain joins TRBV7-3 to TRBJ2-1; 14 nucleotides match TRBD2. V lost 5 bases and J lost 9; bases outside the gene matches: 9. In germline, CDR1 is SGHTA, CDR2 FQGTGA. CDR3 size: 16 residues. The chain's CDR3 is CASSPGLAGDVGEQFF. DNA of the CDR3: TGTGCCAGCAGCCCGGGACTAGCGGGGGATGTGGGTGAGCAGTTCTTC.

The rearrangement uses TRBV10-3 and TRBJ1-2; D ambiguous. CDR1 ENHRY and CDR2 SYGVKD come from the germline V gene. There are 13 residues in the CDR3. The V gene lost 0 bases and the J gene lost 4 bases, with 6 bases spanning the gap. The CDR3 loop reads CAISESEGYGYTF. CDR3 DNA sequence: TGTGCCATCAGTGAGTCGGAGGGCTATGGCTACACCTTC.

This chain joins TRBV5-1 and TRBJ2-1; 10 bases align to TRBD2. CDR3 length: 16 residues. J was trimmed by 6 bases and V by 6 bases; bases with no gene match: 12. The germline V gene encodes CDR1 SGHRS and CDR2 YFSETQ. The CDR3 DNA follows: TGCGCCAGCACCCTGGGAACTAGCGGGATGAGCAATGAGCAGTTCTTC. Translation: CASTLGTSGMSNEQFF.

J is TRBJ2-5 and V is TRBV5-1; D perhaps matches TRBD2 (6 bases). Germline V gene data show CDR1 as SGHRS and CDR2 as YFSETQ. The CDR3 spans 15 residues. Trimming pared 1 base from V and 2 bases from J, leaving 12 bases between. The CDR3 spells CASSLLPGAQETQYF. CDR3 in DNA: TGCGCCAGCAGCTTGTTGCCGGGAGCACAAGAGACCCAGTACTTC.

The rearrangement uses TRBV4-1 and TRBJ2-7; tentative D call: TRBD1 (6 bases). Germline CDR1 and CDR2: MGHRA and YSYEKL. The CDR3 extends over 18 amino acids. V lost 3 bases and J lost 2, with 23 bases in between. The CDR3 sequence: CASSQGATPFVWPYEQYF. DNA of the CDR3: TGCGCCAGCAGCCAGGGGGCTACCCCTTTCGTCTGGCCCTACGAGCAGTACTTC.

The genes are TRBV11-2 and TRBJ2-7, with D perhaps matching TRBD2 (5 bases). The germline V and J ends were trimmed by 8 bases and 1 base, with 18 bases remaining between them. Germline CDR1 reads SGHAT; CDR2 reads FQNNGV. The CDR3 extends over 15 amino acids. The CDR3 nucleotides read TGTGCCAGCTCCTTGGGAGTTGGATTTTCCTACGAGCAGTACGTC. Translation gives CASSLGVGFSYEQYV.

A word on this clone: This specimen includes other DNA sequences encoding the same CDR3. The chain joins TRBV6-5 to TRBJ2-7; possible D gene TRBD1, 5 bases. The CDR3 is 11 amino acids. Trimming left V 8 bases short and J 7 bases short, with 12 bases between. Germline CDR1 and CDR2: MNHEY and SVGAGI. The CDR3 DNA reads TGTGCCAGCCGTTCATCAGGGGAGCAGTACTTC. Its translation: CASRSSGEQYF.

V is TRBV5-1 and J is TRBJ2-4; 7 bases align to TRBD1. This CDR3 has 14 amino acids. From germline, CDR1 is SGHRS and CDR2 YFSETQ. V lost 1 base, J lost 5 bases, and 3 bases stayed unmatched. The CDR3 DNA follows: TGCGCCAGCAGCTTGACCGGGACAGAAAACATTCAGTACTTC. Its translation: CASSLTGTENIQYF.

This clone came up a few times. The gene calls are TRBV5-1 and TRBJ1-6; 9 bases match TRBD1. The junction had 4 bases not matched to a gene; V was cut back by 4 bases and J by 8 bases. Germline assignment: CDR1 SGHRS and CDR2 YFSETQ. The CDR3 loop spans 14 amino acids. The CDR3 protein is CASSGGQGDSPLHF. The CDR3 region has the DNA TGCGCCAGCAGCGGGGGACAGGGAGATTCACCCCTCCACTTT.

This clone was counted a few times. For the CDR3, the DNA is TGTGCCAGCAGTCACAGCAGCAATCAGCCCCAGCATTTT. The encoded protein is CASSHSSNQPQHF. The chain is built from TRBV27 and TRBJ1-5; D gene unclear. The germline V gene has CDR1 MNHEY and CDR2 SMNVEV (reference sequence). Trimming cost V 5 bases and J 1 base, with 6 bases left between them. This CDR3 has 13 residues.

Here the CDR3 reads CASSLPLGLKDTEAFF. The CDR3 DNA is TGTGCCAGCAGCTTACCACTGGGCCTGAAGGACACTGAAGCTTTCTTT. V gene TRBV7-9 combines with J gene TRBJ1-1; D is unclear. Germline-derived CDR1 and CDR2 are SEHNR and FQNEAQ (reference sequence). This CDR3 spans 16 amino acids. The germline V and J ends were trimmed by 2 bases and 3 bases, with 16 bases remaining between them. Based on the CDR3 plus reference TRBV7-9 and TRBJ1-1, the full variable domain is DTGVSQNPRHKITKRGQNVTFRCDPISEHNRLYWYRQTLGQGPEFLTYFQNEAQLEKSRLLSDRFSAERPKGSFSTLEIQRTEQGDSAMYLCASSLPLGLKDTEAFFGQGTRLTVV.

The chain links TRBV21-1 to TRBJ1-5. TRBV21-1 is reported as a pseudogene. CDR3 length: 17 amino acids. The CDR3 region has the DNA TGTGCCAGCGATGCAGAGGGGGGGGGACCACTCAATCAGCCCCAGCATTTT. Translation: CASDAEGGGPLNQPQHF.

V is TRBV5-8 and J is TRBJ2-6; D possibly corresponds to TRBD2 (7 bases). CDR3 length equals 17 residues. From germline, CDR1 is SGHTS and CDR2 YDEGEE. Trimming shortened V by 4 bases and J by 1 base, and 15 bases separated the two germline ends. The CDR3 loop reads CASSGNRGASGANVLTF. CDR3 nucleotide sequence: TGTGCCAGCAGCGGAAACCGGGGGGCTTCTGGGGCCAACGTCCTGACTTTC.

The chain is built from TRBV7-9 and TRBJ2-1; weak D call: TRBD2 (5 bases). The CDR3 runs 15 residues. Germline assignment: CDR1 SEHNR and CDR2 FQNEAQ (reference sequence). Trimming pared 5 bases from V and 0 bases from J, leaving 11 bases between. The CDR3 bases are TGTGCCAGCAGCCCCCCGGGGAGCTCCTACAATGAGCAGTTCTTC. The encoded protein is CASSPPGSSYNEQFF.

This chain joins TRBV18 and TRBJ2-7; 7 bases map to TRBD2. V trimming: 5 bases; J trimming: 0 bases; junction bases outside the gene matches: 7. This CDR3 has 15 residues. Per the germline V gene, CDR1 is KGHSH and CDR2 is LQKENI. CDR3 loop: CASSAGVTASYEQYF. In DNA, the CDR3 is TGTGCCAGCTCAGCGGGGGTAACAGCCTCCTACGAGCAGTACTTC. Looking up the rest from reference TRBV18 and TRBJ2-7 gives the full variable domain: NAGVMQNPRHLVRRRGQEARLRCSPMKGHSHVYWYRQLPEEGLKFMVYLQKENIIDESGMPKERFSAEFPKEGPSILRIQQVVRGDSAAYFCASSAGVTASYEQYFGPGTRLTVT.

In this sample, this clone turned up a few times. The CDR3 loop is CASSFVDSSSYEQYF. The CDR3, as DNA: TGCGCCAGCAGCTTCGTGGACAGCAGCTCCTACGAGCAGTACTTC. V usage is TRBV5-1 and J usage is TRBJ2-7; weak D call: TRBD1 (6 bases). The CDR3 is made up of 15 amino acids. V was pared by 2 bases and J by 0 bases, with 12 bases between. Germline CDR1 and CDR2: SGHRS and YFSETQ.

The chain is built from TRBV7-2 and TRBJ2-1; a possible D gene is TRBD2 (7 bases). Germline CDR1 is SGHTA and CDR2 is FQGNSA. The CDR3 loop spans 14 amino acids. Trimming removed 1 base at V and 7 bases at J, with 11 bases between. The CDR3 region is CASSLEGGRNEQFF. The DNA of the CDR3 is TGTGCCAGCAGCTTAGAGGGGGGGCGAAATGAGCAGTTCTTC.

This clone was picked up one time. The chain couples TRBV7-9 to TRBJ2-4; 7 bases map to TRBD2. This CDR3 is built from 15 residues. Germline trimming cut 3 bases from V and 8 bases from J; bases unmatched to any gene: 10. The germline V gene has CDR1 SEHNR and CDR2 FQNEAQ (reference sequence). CDR3 in DNA: TGTGCCAGCAGCTTCGCCCCGGGAGGTGGGGACATTCAGTACTTC. Protein sequence: CASSFAPGGGDIQYF.

The chain joins TRBV7-6 to TRBJ2-2, with TRBD1 matching 12 bases. CDR1 SGHVS and CDR2 FNYEAQ come from the germline V gene. This CDR3 region has 20 residues. V shed 2 bases and J 5 bases; nucleotides not matched to a gene: 15. The CDR3 protein is CASSLTGQGASGRQTGELFF. As DNA, the CDR3 is TGTGCCAGCAGCTTAACGGGACAGGGGGCTAGCGGGAGACAGACCGGGGAGCTGTTTTTT.

This rearrangement joins TRBV7-6 to TRBJ2-7; D gene uncertain. V was clipped by 0 bases and J by 2 bases, with 14 bases between them. The CDR3 runs 16 residues. Germline loops: CDR1 SGHVS, CDR2 FNYEAQ. This CDR3 reads CASSLAYIASTYEQYF. DNA for the CDR3: TGTGCCAGCAGCTTAGCGTACATAGCTTCCACCTACGAGCAGTACTTC.

V usage is TRBV27 and J usage is TRBJ2-5; 10 nucleotides align to TRBD1. After removal of 6 bases from V and 2 bases from J, the junction contained 3 bases not matched to a gene. CDR1 MNHEY and CDR2 SMNVEV come from the germline V gene (reference sequence). The CDR3 runs 14 residues. CDR3 bases: TGTGCCAGCAGCTGGGACAGGGGTCAAGAGACCCAGTACTTC. Translated, it gives CASSWDRGQETQYF.

The chain joins TRBV19 to TRBJ1-1; maybe TRBD1 (6 bases). CDR1 is LNHDA, CDR2 SQIVND, per germline (reference sequence). There are 11 residues in the CDR3. The V and J ends lost 6 bases and 6 bases respectively, with 8 bases between them. CDR3 amino acids: CASSNRAEAFF. DNA of the CDR3: TGTGCCAGTAGCAACAGGGCTGAAGCTTTCTTT.

This clone was counted a few times. The gene calls are TRBV4-1 and TRBJ1-1; D remains unclear. With 0 bases removed from V and 6 bases from J, the gap between germline ends came to 5 bases. This CDR3 has 12 residues. Germline-derived CDR1 and CDR2 are MGHRA and YSYEKL. CDR3 sequence (DNA): TGCGCCAGCAGCCAAGATTTCGCTGAAGCTTTCTTT. This encodes CASSQDFAEAFF.

This chain joins TRBV18 and TRBJ1-6, with D unclear. V was pared by 2 bases and J by 0 bases, with 11 bases between. In germline, CDR1 is KGHSH, CDR2 LQKENI. This CDR3 has 17 residues. CDR3 protein: CASSPVPFSSYNSPLHF. The CDR3 DNA reads as TGTGCCAGCTCACCAGTTCCATTTAGCTCCTATAATTCACCCCTCCACTTT. Together with reference TRBV18 and TRBJ1-6, the CDR3 gives the full variable domain: NAGVMQNPRHLVRRRGQEARLRCSPMKGHSHVYWYRQLPEEGLKFMVYLQKENIIDESGMPKERFSAEFPKEGPSILRIQQVVRGDSAAYFCASSPVPFSSYNSPLHFGNGTRLTVT.